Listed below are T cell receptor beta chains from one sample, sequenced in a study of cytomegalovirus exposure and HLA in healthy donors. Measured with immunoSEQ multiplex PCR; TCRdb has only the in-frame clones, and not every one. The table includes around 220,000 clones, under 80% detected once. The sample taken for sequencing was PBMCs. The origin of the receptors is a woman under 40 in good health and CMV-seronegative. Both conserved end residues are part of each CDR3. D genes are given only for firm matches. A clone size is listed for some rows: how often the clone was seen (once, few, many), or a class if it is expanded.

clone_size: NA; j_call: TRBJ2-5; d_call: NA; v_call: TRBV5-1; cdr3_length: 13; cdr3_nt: TGCGCCAGCAGCTTGATGGCAGAAGAGACCCAGTACTTC; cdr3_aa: CASSLMAEETQYF
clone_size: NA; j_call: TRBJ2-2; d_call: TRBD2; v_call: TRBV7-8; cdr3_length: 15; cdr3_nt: TGTGCCAGCAGCTTAGGGACTAGCGGTACCGGGGAGCTGTTTTTT; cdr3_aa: CASSLGTSGTGELFF
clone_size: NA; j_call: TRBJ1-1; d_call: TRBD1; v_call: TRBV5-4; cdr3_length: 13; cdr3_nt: TGTGCCATACCGGGACAGGGTCCCCCTGAAGCTTTCTTT; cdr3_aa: CAIPGQGPPEAFF
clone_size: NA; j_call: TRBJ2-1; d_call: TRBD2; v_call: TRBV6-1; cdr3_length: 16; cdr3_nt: TGTGCCAGCAGTGAGAGAAAGCGGGGGGGGCTCAATGAGCAGTTCTTC; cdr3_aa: CASSERKRGGLNEQFF
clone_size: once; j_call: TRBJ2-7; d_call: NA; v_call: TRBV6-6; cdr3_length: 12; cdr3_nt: TGTGCCAGCAGTTCGAGCTCCTACGAGCAGTACTTC; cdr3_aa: CASSSSSYEQYF
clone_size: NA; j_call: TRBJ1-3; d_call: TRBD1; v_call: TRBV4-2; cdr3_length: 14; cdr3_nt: TGTGCCAGCAGCCCGGCGACAGGGGGAAACACCATATATTTT; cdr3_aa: CASSPATGGNTIYF
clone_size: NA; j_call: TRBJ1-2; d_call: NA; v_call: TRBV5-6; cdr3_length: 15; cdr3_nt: TGTGCCAGCAGCCCCAGTCCAGGGGTCAACTATGGCTACACCTTC; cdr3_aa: CASSPSPGVNYGYTF
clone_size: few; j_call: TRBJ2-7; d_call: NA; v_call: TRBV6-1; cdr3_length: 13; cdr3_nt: TGTGCCAGCAGTGAAAATACTGGCTACGAGCAGTACTTC; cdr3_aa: CASSENTGYEQYF
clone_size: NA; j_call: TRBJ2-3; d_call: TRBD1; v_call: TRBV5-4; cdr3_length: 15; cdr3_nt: TGTGCCAGCAGCTTTGACAGGGTGGGCGTAGGTACGCAGTATTTT; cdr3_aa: CASSFDRVGVGTQYF
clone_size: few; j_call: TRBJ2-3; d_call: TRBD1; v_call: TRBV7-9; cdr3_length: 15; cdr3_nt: TGTGCCAGCAGCTTAAGGACACAGGGGGCAGATACGCAGTATTTT; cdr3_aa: CASSLRTQGADTQYF
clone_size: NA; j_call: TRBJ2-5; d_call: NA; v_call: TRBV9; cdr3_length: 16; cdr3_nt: TGTGCCAGCAGCGTAGGCCAGGGAGGAGGAAGAGAGACCCAGTACTTC; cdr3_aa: CASSVGQGGGRETQYF
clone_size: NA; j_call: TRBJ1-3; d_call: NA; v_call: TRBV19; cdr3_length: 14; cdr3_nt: TGTGCCAGTAGTATTAAGGGGGTCAAAAACACCATATATTTT; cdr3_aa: CASSIKGVKNTIYF
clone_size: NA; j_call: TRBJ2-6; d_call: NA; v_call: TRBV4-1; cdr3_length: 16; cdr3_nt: TGCGCCAGCAGCCAACTTCCAGGCTCTGGGGCCAACGTCCTGACTTTC; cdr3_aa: CASSQLPGSGANVLTF
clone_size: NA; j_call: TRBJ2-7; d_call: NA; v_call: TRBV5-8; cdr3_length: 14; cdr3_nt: TGTGCCAGCAGCCCGGCCGCCGGGGGATACGAGCAGTACTTC; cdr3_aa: CASSPAAGGYEQYF
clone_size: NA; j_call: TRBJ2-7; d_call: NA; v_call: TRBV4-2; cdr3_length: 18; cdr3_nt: TGTGCCAGCAGCCAAGCGATGGCCTACAGAAGCGGATCCTACGAGCAGTACTTC; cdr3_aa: CASSQAMAYRSGSYEQYF
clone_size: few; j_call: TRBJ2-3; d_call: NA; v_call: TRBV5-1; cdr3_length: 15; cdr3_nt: TGCGCCAGCAGCTCCCGTTCGGGATACACAGATACGCAGTATTTT; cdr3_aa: CASSSRSGYTDTQYF
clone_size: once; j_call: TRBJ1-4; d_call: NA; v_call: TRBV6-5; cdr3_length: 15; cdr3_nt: TGTGCCAGCAGTGCAAGGGGCATGGCTAATGAAAAACTGTTTTTT; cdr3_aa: CASSARGMANEKLFF
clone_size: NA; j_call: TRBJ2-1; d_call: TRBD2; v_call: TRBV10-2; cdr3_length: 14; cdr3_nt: TGCGCCAGCACCCCCGGGGGGGGCTACAATGAGCAGTTCTTC; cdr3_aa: CASTPGGGYNEQFF
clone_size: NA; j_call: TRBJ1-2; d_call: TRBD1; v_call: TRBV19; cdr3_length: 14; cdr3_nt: TGTGCCAGTAGGGGGACAGGGGTTCTCTATGGCTACACCTTC; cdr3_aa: CASRGTGVLYGYTF
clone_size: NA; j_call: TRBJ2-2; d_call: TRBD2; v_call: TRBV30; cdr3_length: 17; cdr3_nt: TGTGCCTGGGGCCCGGGACTAGCGGGATGGTACACCGGGGAGCTGTTTTTT; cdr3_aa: CAWGPGLAGWYTGELFF
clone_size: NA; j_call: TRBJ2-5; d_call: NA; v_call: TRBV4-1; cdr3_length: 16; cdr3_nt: TGCGCCAGCAGCCAAGACGGTGGGGCTAACCAAGAGACCCAGTACTTC; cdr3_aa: CASSQDGGANQETQYF
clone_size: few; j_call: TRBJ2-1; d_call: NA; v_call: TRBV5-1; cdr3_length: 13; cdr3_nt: TGCGCCAGCAGCTGGGAGACGAGGAATGAGCAGTTCTTC; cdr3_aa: CASSWETRNEQFF
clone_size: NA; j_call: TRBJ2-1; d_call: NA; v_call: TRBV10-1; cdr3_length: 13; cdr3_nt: TGCGCCAGCAGTGGGGACTTAGTCAATGAGCAGTTCTTC; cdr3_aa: CASSGDLVNEQFF
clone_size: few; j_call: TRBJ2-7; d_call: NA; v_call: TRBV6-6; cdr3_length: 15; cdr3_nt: TGTGCCAGCAGTTACATGAGGCAGGGTGGCTACGAGCAGTACTTC; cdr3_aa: CASSYMRQGGYEQYF
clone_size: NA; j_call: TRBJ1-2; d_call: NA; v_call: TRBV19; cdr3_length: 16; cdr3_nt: TGTGCCAGTAGTATCGACCCCTTCGAGGCTCGATATGGCTACACCTTC; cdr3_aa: CASSIDPFEARYGYTF
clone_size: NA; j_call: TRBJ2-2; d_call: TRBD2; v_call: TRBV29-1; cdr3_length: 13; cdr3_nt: TGCAGCGCCACTTCTAGCGGCACCGGGGAGCTGTTTTTT; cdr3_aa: CSATSSGTGELFF
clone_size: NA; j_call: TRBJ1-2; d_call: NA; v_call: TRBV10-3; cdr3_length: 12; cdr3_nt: TGTGCCATCTCGGGGGGGGACTATGGCTACACCTTC; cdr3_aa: CAISGGDYGYTF
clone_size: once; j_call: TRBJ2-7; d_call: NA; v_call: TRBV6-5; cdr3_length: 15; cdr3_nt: TGTGCCAGCAGTTACTCGGCCGACTTCTTGTACGAGCAGTACTTC; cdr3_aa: CASSYSADFLYEQYF
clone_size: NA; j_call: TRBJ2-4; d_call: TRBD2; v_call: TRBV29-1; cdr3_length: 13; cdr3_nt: TGCAGCGTTGGGGCGGGAGTGGGAAACATTCAGTACTTC; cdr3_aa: CSVGAGVGNIQYF
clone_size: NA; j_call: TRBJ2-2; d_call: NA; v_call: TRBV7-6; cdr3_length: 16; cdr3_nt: TGTGCCAGCAGCTTAGGTCAGGGGATGAACACCGGGGAGCTGTTTTTT; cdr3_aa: CASSLGQGMNTGELFF
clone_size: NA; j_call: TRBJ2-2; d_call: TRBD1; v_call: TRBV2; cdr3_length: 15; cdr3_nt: TGTGCCAGTAACCGGGACAGCGCGAACACCGGGGAGCTGTTTTTT; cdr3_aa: CASNRDSANTGELFF
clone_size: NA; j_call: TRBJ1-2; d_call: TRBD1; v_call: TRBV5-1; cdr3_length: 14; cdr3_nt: TGCGCCAGCAGCGAATGGACAGGGGATTTTGGCTACACCTTC; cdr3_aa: CASSEWTGDFGYTF
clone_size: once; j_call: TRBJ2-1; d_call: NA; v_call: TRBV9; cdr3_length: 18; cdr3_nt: TGTGCCAGCAGCTCCCCCTCCTGGGCGGGGAGCTCCTACAATGAGCAGTTCTTC; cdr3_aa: CASSSPSWAGSSYNEQFF
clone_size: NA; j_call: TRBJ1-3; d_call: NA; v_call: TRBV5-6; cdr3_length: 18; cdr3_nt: TGTGCCAGCAGCTTGGATGTCCGACAGCCATTCTCTGGAAACACCATATATTTT; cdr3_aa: CASSLDVRQPFSGNTIYF
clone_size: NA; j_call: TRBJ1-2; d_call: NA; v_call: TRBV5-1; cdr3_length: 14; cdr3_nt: TGCGCCAGCAGCTTGCCGGGGTTCAGTGGTGGCTACACCTTC; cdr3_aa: CASSLPGFSGGYTF
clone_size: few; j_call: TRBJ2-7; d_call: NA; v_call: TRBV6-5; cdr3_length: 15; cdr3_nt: TGTGCCAGCAGTTACTCGACGGGGGACGGCTACGAGCAGTACTTC; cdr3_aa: CASSYSTGDGYEQYF
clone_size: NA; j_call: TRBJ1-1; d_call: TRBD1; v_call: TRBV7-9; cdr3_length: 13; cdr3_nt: TGTGCCAGCAGCTTAGTGGGGACAGAAGAAGCTTTCTTT; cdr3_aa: CASSLVGTEEAFF
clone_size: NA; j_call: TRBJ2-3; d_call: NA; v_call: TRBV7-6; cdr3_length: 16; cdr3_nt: TGTGCCAGCAGCTCGGGACACAATGTGAGAACAGATACGCAGTATTTT; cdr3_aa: CASSSGHNVRTDTQYF
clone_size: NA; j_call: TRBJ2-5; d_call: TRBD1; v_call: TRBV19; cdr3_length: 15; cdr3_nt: TGTGCCAGTAGCAACACAAGAACAGGGGACGAGACCCAGTACTTC; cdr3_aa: CASSNTRTGDETQYF
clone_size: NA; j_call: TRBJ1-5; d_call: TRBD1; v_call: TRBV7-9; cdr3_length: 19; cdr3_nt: TGTCACAGCAGCTTCAGAACCGGGACAGGTTTCATTAGCAATCAGCCCCAGCATTTT; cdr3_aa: CHSSFRTGTGFISNQPQHF
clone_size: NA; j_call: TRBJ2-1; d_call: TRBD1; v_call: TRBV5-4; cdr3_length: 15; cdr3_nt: TGTGCCAGCAGCTTGGAGCGTCAGGGGGTCCATGAGCAGTTCTTC; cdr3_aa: CASSLERQGVHEQFF
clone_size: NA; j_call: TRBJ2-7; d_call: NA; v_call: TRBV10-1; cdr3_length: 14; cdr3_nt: TGCGCCAGCAGTGATGGAGGGGACTCCTACGAGCAGTACTTC; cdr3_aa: CASSDGGDSYEQYF
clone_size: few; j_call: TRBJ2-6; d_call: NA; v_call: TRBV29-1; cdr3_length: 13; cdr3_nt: TGCAGCGTCAGGGAATCTGGGGCCAACGTCCTGACTTTC; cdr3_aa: CSVRESGANVLTF
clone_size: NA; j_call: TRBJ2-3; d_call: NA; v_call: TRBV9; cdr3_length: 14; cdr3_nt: TGTGCCAGCGGTGGGGGCCCTAGCACAGATACGCAGTATTTT; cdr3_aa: CASGGGPSTDTQYF
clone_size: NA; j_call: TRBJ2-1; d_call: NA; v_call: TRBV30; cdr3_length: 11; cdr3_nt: TGTGCCTGGAGCCAAGACAGTGAGCAGTTCTTC; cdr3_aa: CAWSQDSEQFF